The 9 T cell receptor beta chains listed next were all sequenced from one sample in a study of regulatory T cells in long-lasting Graves disease (dated by TCRdb to the early 2020s). Sample time point, as interpreted from the label and publication: newly diagnosed GD, antithyroid drugs for less than 3 months. RNA was extracted from PBMCs in TRIzol for both TCR sequencing and RNA sequencing. Library generation was performed with multiplex PCR. The run used an Illumina HiSeq 4000. CDR3 regions were amplified by Arm-PCR with iRepertoire HTBI primers to construct TCR beta libraries. TCRdb trimmed the raw reads at Q25, called clones with MiXCR and kept productive beta chains. Duplicate CDR3 protein sequences are folded into a single record with the most common DNA and genes. The sample has approximately 400,000 distinct CDR3 sequences on record, 15% to 19% of them singletons. The biggest ten clones account for around a fifth of the sample.

The specimen was peripheral blood mononuclear cells (PBMCs), collected at new diagnosis, from a patient treated with antithyroid drugs. These receptors were taken from a female donor with Graves disease.

V usage is TRBV7-9 and J usage is TRBJ2-7, with TRBD1 as a possible D gene (6 bases). Germline assignment: CDR1 SEHNR and CDR2 FQNEAQ (reference sequence). The V end lost 4 bases, the J end lost 3 bases, and 13 bases lay between the germline ends. The CDR3 sequence is 14 residues long. CDR3 in amino acids: CASSWRTADYEQYF. The CDR3 DNA reads TGTGCCAGCAGCTGGCGGACAGCCGACTACGAGCAGTACTTC.

The chain couples TRBV10-1 to TRBJ2-1, with 12 bases aligning to TRBD1. This CDR3 has 16 residues. Looked up from germline, CDR1 is WNHNN and CDR2 is SYGVQD (reference sequence). With V trimmed by 6 bases and J by 10 bases, 13 bases remained unmatched. The CDR3 sequence is CASSEGRGQGAREQFF. In DNA, the CDR3 is TGCGCCAGCAGCGAAGGGAGGGGACAGGGGGCGCGGGAGCAGTTCTTC.

This chain connects TRBV12-3 or TRBV12-4 to TRBJ2-3; D gene unclear. V lost 3 bases, J lost 1 base, and 11 bases lay in between. The CDR3 loop spans 15 amino acids. The CDR3 sequence is CASSLSPMGTDTQYF. In DNA form, the CDR3 reads TGTGCCAGCAGTTTGTCACCGATGGGCACAGATACGCAGTATTTT.

This clonotype was seen ten or more times. The rearrangement joins TRBV4-1 to TRBJ2-2, with D hard to call. V was shortened by 2 bases and J by 1 base, with 8 bases between the two germline ends. CDR3 size: 15 residues. Germline V lookup: CDR1 MGHRA, CDR2 YSYEKL. The chain's CDR3 is CASSQRSQNTGELFF. For the CDR3, the DNA is TGCGCCAGCAGCCAAAGAAGTCAGAACACCGGGGAGCTGTTTTTT.

This clonotype was observed at least ten times. V and J are TRBV3-1 and TRBJ1-1, with 7 nucleotides matching TRBD1. CDR3 length equals 15 residues. Germline lookup yields CDR1 LGHDT and CDR2 YNNKEL (reference sequence). Trimming removed 4 bases from V and 1 base from J; junction bases left unmatched: 6. Here the CDR3 reads CASSLSGQKNTEAFF. The CDR3, as DNA: TGTGCCAGCAGCCTATCGGGACAGAAGAACACTGAAGCTTTCTTT. The entire variable domain, with the rest obtained from reference TRBV3-1 and TRBJ1-1, is as follows: DTAVSQTPKYLVTQMGNDKSIKCEQNLGHDTMYWYKQDSKKFLKIMFSYNNKELIINETVPNRFSPKSPDKAHLNLHINSLELGDSAVYFCASSLSGQKNTEAFFGQGTRLTVV.

This clonotype was counted many times. V usage is TRBV12-3 or TRBV12-4 and J usage is TRBJ1-1, with D possibly being TRBD1 (6 bases). This CDR3 comprises 13 residues. V lost 7 bases and J 7 bases, leaving 16 bases between the germline ends. CDR3 sequence: CASKPGGLDEAFF. Written as DNA, the CDR3 is TGTGCCAGCAAACCGGGGGGGCTCGATGAAGCTTTCTTT.

This clonotype was detected ten times or more. The chain couples TRBV6-1 to TRBJ2-1; D is uncertain. This CDR3 comprises 16 residues. Germline lookup yields CDR1 MNHNS and CDR2 SASEGT. With 8 bases removed from V and 2 bases from J, the gap between germline ends came to 19 bases. CDR3 bases: TGTGCCAGCCCGCCTACGGGCGGACGAACCTACAATGAGCAGTTCTTC. Its protein is CASPPTGGRTYNEQFF.

For the CDR3, the DNA is TGTGCCAGCAGCCCCCTCGCGGGGGGGAGTGAAAAACTGTTTTTT. Translated: CASSPLAGGSEKLFF. This sequence joins TRBV7-9 and TRBJ1-4; tentatively, D is TRBD1 (5 bases). Germline CDR1 SEHNR, CDR2 FQNEAQ (reference sequence). V was shortened by 5 bases and J by 7 bases, with 17 bases between the two germline ends. CDR3 size: 15 residues.

There are many counts of this clonotype. The rearrangement joins TRBV29-1 to TRBJ1-1; D is ambiguous. Trimming pared 5 bases from V and 0 bases from J, leaving 4 bases between. The CDR3 length is 11 residues. The germline CDR1 and CDR2 sequences are SQVTM and ANQGSEA. The CDR3 protein is CSVNMNTEAFF. As DNA, the CDR3 is TGCAGCGTTAATATGAACACTGAAGCTTTCTTT.